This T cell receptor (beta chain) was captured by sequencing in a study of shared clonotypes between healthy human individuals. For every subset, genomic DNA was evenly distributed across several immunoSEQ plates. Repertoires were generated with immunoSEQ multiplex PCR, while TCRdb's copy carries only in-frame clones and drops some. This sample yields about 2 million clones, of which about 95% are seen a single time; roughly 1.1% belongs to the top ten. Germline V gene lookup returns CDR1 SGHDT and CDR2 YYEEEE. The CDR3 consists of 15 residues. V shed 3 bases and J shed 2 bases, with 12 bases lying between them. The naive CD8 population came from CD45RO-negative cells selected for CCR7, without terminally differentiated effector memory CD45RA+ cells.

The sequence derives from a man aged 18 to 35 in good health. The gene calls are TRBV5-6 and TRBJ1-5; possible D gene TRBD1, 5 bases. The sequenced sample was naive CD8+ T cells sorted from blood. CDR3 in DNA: TGTGCCAGCAGCTCCAGGGAAAGGGGCAATCAGCCCCAGCATTTT. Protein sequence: CASSSRERGNQPQHF.